Each of the 3 T cell receptor beta chains below was sequenced from the same sample in a study of graft-versus-host responses after intestinal transplantation. The assay was immunoSEQ multiplex PCR, and TCRdb's table has in-frame clones only and misses some. The sample has over 80,000 clones, roughly 83% seen once. This sample comprised PBMCs, obtained 255 days after intestinal transplant. These receptors were obtained from a human patient who received an intestinal transplant, so some T cells may come from the graft donor.

The chain couples TRBV7-6 to TRBJ2-7; tentative D call: TRBD1 (5 bases). Trimming pared 4 bases from V and 1 base from J, leaving 11 bases between. The CDR3 totals 14 residues. The germline V gene has CDR1 SGHVS and CDR2 FNYEAQ. This chain's CDR3 is CASSSDSLSYEQYF. The DNA of the CDR3 is TGTGCCAGCAGCTCTGACAGTCTTTCCTACGAGCAGTACTTC. Variable domain in full (rest from reference TRBV7-6 and TRBJ2-7): GAGVSQSPRYKVTKRGQDVALRCDPISGHVSLYWYRQALGQGPEFLTYFNYEAQQDKSGLPNDRFSAERPEGSISTLTIQRTEQRDSAMYRCASSSDSLSYEQYFGPGTRLTVT.

The chain employs TRBV1 and TRBJ2-3; TRBD2 reflects the table's D call only, with no check against the DNA. TRBV1 is a recognized pseudogene. The CDR3 totals 13 residues. CDR3 coding DNA: TGCACCAGCAGCCAAGCGGGCACAGATACGCAGTATTTT. Translation gives CTSSQAGTDTQYF.

The CDR3 region has the DNA TGTGCCAGCAGCCAGGGGGCTCCTGGCGAGCAGTACTTC. Translating it yields CASSQGAPGEQYF. The V and J genes are TRBV6-5 and TRBJ2-7; 8 bases fit TRBD1. The germline V gene has CDR1 MNHEY and CDR2 SVGAGI. The ends lost 6 bases at V and 6 bases at J; junction bases unmatched: 7. CDR3 size: 13 residues.